These T cell receptor beta chains were read from a single sample in a study of blood T cell repertoires in COVID-19. TCRdb's copy holds only in-frame clones and misses some; the assay was immunoSEQ multiplex PCR. Among 70,000 or so clones listed, 76% were seen once. Input material: peripheral blood. The receptors were gathered from a man aged 60-69 years with COVID-19, enrolled during active disease. Both conserved end residues are part of each CDR3. D genes are given only for firm matches. Expanded clones get a size class; other rows say once, few or many, or leave the size out.

J: TRBJ2-7
D: -
V: TRBV5-1
size: -
DNA: TGCGCCAGCAGCGAACCACAGGGCCACGAGCAGTACTTC
CDR3: CASSEPQGHEQYF

J: TRBJ2-7
D: -
V: TRBV7-2
size: -
DNA: TGTGCCAGCAGCGACCGGAGGGCCACCTACGAGCAGTACTTC
CDR3: CASSDRRATYEQYF

J: TRBJ1-5
D: TRBD1
V: TRBV2
size: -
DNA: TGTGCCAGCAGTGGGACAGGGGGCGCCAATCAGCCCCAGCATTTT
CDR3: CASSGTGGANQPQHF

J: TRBJ1-3
D: -
V: TRBV6-1
size: once
DNA: TGTGCCAGCAGTGATGGAGCTGGCACCTCTGGAAACACCATATATTTT
CDR3: CASSDGAGTSGNTIYF

J: TRBJ1-6
D: -
V: TRBV6-5
size: once
DNA: TGTGCCAGCACCGGGACACCTAATTCACCCCTCCACTTT
CDR3: CASTGTPNSPLHF

J: TRBJ2-1
D: -
V: TRBV5-5
size: -
DNA: TGTGCCAGCAGCTACGATTCAGGGTCCACCGAGCAGTTCTTC
CDR3: CASSYDSGSTEQFF

J: TRBJ1-1
D: TRBD1
V: TRBV10-3
size: -
DNA: TGTGCCATCAGCAGCGACAGGGGGGACACTGAAGCTTTCTTT
CDR3: CAISSDRGDTEAFF

J: TRBJ2-3
D: -
V: TRBV4-1
size: -
DNA: TGCGCCAGCAGCCCCGGACTCCACCATACGCAGTATTTT
CDR3: CASSPGLHHTQYF

J: TRBJ2-7
D: TRBD2
V: TRBV5-4
size: -
DNA: TGTGCCAGCAGCCGGGAGGGACTCTACGAGCAGTACTTC
CDR3: CASSREGLYEQYF

J: TRBJ1-3
D: -
V: TRBV6-5
size: -
DNA: TGTGCCAGCAGTTACTCGGGCGGAAGCGGAGGAAACACCATATATTTT
CDR3: CASSYSGGSGGNTIYF

J: TRBJ2-5
D: -
V: TRBV28
size: -
DNA: TGTGCCAGCAGTTTGCCGGGACAAGAACAAGAGACCCAGTACTTC
CDR3: CASSLPGQEQETQYF

J: TRBJ1-4
D: -
V: TRBV5-1
size: -
DNA: TGCGCCAGCAGCTTGTCCTCGCAGGTGTCTGAAAAACTGTTTTTT
CDR3: CASSLSSQVSEKLFF

J: TRBJ1-3
D: -
V: TRBV13
size: few
DNA: TGTGCCAGCAGCTCCGGCCGGGGGGGTGGAAACACCATATATTTT
CDR3: CASSSGRGGGNTIYF

J: TRBJ2-3
D: TRBD2
V: TRBV20-1
size: -
DNA: TGCAGTGCTAGTGCCTGGGGGGGAAAGGGTCCCACAGATACGCAGTATTTT
CDR3: CSASAWGGKGPTDTQYF

J: TRBJ2-5
D: TRBD2
V: TRBV2
size: -
DNA: TGTGCCGGGACTAGCGGGGCCCAAGAGACCCAGTACTTC
CDR3: CAGTSGAQETQYF

J: TRBJ2-1
D: -
V: TRBV20-1
size: -
DNA: TGCAGTGCTATAGCGTACAATGAGCAGTTCTTC
CDR3: CSAIAYNEQFF

J: TRBJ2-6
D: -
V: TRBV19
size: -
DNA: TGTGCCAGTCGCGGGACAGTTGAGGCCAACGTCCTGACTTTC
CDR3: CASRGTVEANVLTF

J: TRBJ2-3
D: -
V: TRBV2
size: -
DNA: TGTGCCAGCAGTGCCTTAGCGGCCACAGATACGCAGTATTTT
CDR3: CASSALAATDTQYF

J: TRBJ1-2
D: -
V: TRBV5-5
size: -
DNA: TGTGCCAGCAGCCAAGGACGGCCGGGGAACTATGGCTACACCTTC
CDR3: CASSQGRPGNYGYTF

J: TRBJ2-1
D: -
V: TRBV10-1
size: once
DNA: TGCGCCAGCAGTGACCAACGGACAAGGCCTGGATTACAGTTCTTC
CDR3: CASSDQRTRPGLQFF

J: TRBJ2-7
D: -
V: TRBV7-6
size: -
DNA: TGTGCCAGCAGCCGCGGGCAATTGGGCGAGCAGTACTTC
CDR3: CASSRGQLGEQYF

J: TRBJ2-3
D: TRBD2
V: TRBV7-9
size: -
DNA: TGTGCCAGCAGCTCGGGACTAGCGGTGGATACGCAGTATTTT
CDR3: CASSSGLAVDTQYF

J: TRBJ1-4
D: -
V: TRBV6-6
size: few
DNA: TGTGCCAGCAGTTACGGCCTTGCAACTAATGAAAAACTGTTTTTT
CDR3: CASSYGLATNEKLFF

J: TRBJ1-5
D: -
V: TRBV19
size: -
DNA: TGTGCCAGTACCGGCGGGGGTTTAGGGCAGCCCCAGCATTTT
CDR3: CASTGGGLGQPQHF

J: TRBJ2-2
D: -
V: TRBV3-1/TRBV3-2
size: -
DNA: TGTGCCAGCAGCCAGACCCGAGGGGGGACAGCCGGGGAGCTGTTTTTT
CDR3: CASSQTRGGTAGELFF

J: TRBJ2-5
D: -
V: TRBV5-1
size: -
DNA: TGCGCCAGCAGCTTGGGTGCAGGCCAAGAGACCCAGTACTTC
CDR3: CASSLGAGQETQYF